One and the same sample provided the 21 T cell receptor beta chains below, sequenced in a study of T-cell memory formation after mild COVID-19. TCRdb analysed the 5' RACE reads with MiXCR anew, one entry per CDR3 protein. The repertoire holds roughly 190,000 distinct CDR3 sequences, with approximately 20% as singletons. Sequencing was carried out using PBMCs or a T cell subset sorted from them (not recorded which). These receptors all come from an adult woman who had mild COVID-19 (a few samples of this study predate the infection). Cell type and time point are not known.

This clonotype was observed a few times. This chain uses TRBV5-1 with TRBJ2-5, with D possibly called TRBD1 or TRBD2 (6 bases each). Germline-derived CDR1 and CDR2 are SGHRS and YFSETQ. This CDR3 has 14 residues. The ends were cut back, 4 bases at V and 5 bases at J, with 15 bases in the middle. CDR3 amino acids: CASSLFQGRETQYF. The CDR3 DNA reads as TGCGCCAGCAGCCTTTTCCAGGGGAGGGAGACCCAGTACTTC.

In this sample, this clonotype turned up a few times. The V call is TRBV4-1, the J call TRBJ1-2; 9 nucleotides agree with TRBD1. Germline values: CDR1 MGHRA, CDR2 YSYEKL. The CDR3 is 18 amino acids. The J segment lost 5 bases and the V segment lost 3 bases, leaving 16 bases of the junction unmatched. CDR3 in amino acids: CASSHPGGQGTPGYGYTF. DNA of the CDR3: TGCGCCAGCAGCCATCCCGGGGGACAGGGAACCCCTGGGTATGGCTACACCTTC.

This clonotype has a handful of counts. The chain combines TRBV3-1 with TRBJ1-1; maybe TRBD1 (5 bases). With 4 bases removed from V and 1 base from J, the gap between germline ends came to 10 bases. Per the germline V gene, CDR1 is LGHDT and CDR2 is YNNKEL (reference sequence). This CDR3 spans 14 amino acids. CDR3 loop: CASSPLGGNTEAFF. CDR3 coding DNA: TGTGCCAGCAGCCCCCTCGGGGGGAACACTGAAGCTTTCTTT.

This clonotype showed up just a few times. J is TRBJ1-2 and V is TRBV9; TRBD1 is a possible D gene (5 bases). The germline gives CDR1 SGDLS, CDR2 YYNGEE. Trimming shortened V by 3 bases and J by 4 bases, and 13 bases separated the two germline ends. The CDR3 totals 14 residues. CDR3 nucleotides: TGTGCCAGCAGCGCCCAGACAGAGCTCTATGGCTACACCTTC. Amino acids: CASSAQTELYGYTF.

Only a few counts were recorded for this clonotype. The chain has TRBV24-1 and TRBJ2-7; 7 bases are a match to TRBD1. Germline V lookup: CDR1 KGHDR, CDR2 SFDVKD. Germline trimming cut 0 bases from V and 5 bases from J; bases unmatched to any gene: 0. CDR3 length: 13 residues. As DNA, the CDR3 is TGTGCCACCAGTGATTTGCAGGGGGACGAGCAGTACTTC. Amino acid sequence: CATSDLQGDEQYF.

The CDR3 loop is CASSLDLGSAEAFF. Here the CDR3 DNA reads TGTGCCAGCAGCTTAGACCTGGGAAGCGCTGAAGCTTTCTTT. The chain has TRBV7-9 and TRBJ1-1; D not certain. The V gene's germline CDR1 is SEHNR and CDR2 FQNEAQ (reference sequence). V lost 1 base and J lost 6, with 12 bases in between. The length of the CDR3 is 14 residues.

The CDR3 sequence: CSAEDLGSPLHF. DNA for the CDR3: TGCAGTGCGGAGGACTTGGGTTCACCCCTCCACTTT. V is TRBV20-1 and J is TRBJ1-6; no clear D gene. In germline, CDR1 is DFQATT, CDR2 SNEGSKA (reference sequence). Trimming took off 6 bases at V and 9 bases at J, with 12 bases between the two ends. The CDR3 contains 12 residues.

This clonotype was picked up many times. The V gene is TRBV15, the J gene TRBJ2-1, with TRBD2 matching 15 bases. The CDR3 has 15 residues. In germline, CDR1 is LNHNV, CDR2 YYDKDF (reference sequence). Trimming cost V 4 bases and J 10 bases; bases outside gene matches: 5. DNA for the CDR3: TGTGCCACCAGCACCGGGGGACTAGCGGGGGGAGAGCAGTTCTTC. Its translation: CATSTGGLAGGEQFF.

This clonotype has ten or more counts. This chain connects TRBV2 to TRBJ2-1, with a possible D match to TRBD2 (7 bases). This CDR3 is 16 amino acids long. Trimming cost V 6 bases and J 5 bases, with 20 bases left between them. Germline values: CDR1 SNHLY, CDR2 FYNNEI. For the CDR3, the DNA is TGTGCCAGCAGGGCCTTTTGGGGGGGCGGCCACAATGAGCAGTTCTTC. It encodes CASRAFWGGGHNEQFF.

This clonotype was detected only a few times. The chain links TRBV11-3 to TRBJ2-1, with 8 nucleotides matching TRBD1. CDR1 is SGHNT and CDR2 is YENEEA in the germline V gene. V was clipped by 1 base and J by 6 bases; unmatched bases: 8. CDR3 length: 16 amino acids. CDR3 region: CASSLVWTGQSNEQFF. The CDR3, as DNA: TGTGCCAGCAGCTTAGTGTGGACAGGGCAGAGCAATGAGCAGTTCTTC.

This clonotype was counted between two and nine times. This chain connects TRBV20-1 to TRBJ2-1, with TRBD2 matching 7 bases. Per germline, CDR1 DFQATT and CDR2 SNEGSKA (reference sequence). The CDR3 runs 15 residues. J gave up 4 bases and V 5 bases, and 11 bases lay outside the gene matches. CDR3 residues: CSAPPPSGRYNEQFF. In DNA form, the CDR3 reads TGCAGTGCTCCCCCGCCTAGCGGAAGATACAATGAGCAGTTCTTC.

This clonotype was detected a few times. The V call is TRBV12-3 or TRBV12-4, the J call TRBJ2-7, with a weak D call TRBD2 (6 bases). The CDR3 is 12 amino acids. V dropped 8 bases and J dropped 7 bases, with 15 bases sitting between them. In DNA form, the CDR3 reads TGTGCCAGCGGCTACCAGGACTATGAGCAGTACTTC. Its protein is CASGYQDYEQYF.

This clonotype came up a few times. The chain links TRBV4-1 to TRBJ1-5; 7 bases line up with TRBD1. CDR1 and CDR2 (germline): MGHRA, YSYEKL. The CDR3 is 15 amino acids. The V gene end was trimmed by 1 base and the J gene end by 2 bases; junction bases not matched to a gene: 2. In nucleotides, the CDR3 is TGCGCCAGCAGCCAAGGTGACAGGGGCAATCAGCCCCAGCATTTT. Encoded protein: CASSQGDRGNQPQHF.

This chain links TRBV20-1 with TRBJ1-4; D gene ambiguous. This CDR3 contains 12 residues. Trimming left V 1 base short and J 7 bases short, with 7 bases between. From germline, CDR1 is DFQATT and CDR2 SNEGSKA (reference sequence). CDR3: CSARARFEKLFF. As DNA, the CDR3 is TGCAGTGCTAGAGCCCGTTTTGAAAAACTGTTTTTT.

The CDR3 bases are TGCAGTGCTGAGGGGGACAGGGGGCGGGCCGGGGAGCTGTTTTTT. Translation gives CSAEGDRGRAGELFF. The chain employs TRBV20-1 and TRBJ2-2; 12 bases agree with TRBD1. This CDR3 is 15 amino acids long. Germline V gene lookup returns CDR1 DFQATT and CDR2 SNEGSKA (reference sequence). V dropped 5 bases and J dropped 6; count of bases not matched to a gene: 7.

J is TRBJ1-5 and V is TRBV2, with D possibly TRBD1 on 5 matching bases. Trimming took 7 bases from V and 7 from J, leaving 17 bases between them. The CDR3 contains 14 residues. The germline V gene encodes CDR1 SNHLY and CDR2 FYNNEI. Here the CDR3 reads CASTLEGVGQPQHF. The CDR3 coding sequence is TGTGCCAGCACCCTCGAAGGGGTAGGGCAGCCCCAGCATTTT. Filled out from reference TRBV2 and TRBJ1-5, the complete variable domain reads EPEVTQTPSHQVTQMGQEVILRCVPISNHLYFYWYRQILGQKVEFLVSFYNNEISEKSEIFDDQFSVERPDGSNFTLKIRSTKLEDSAMYFCASTLEGVGQPQHFGDGTRLSIL.

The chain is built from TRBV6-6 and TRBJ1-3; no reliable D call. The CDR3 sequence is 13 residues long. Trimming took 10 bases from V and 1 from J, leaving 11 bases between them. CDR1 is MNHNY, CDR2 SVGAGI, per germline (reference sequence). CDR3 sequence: CATLRESGNTIYF. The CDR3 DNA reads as TGTGCCACCCTTCGAGAGTCTGGAAACACCATATATTTT.

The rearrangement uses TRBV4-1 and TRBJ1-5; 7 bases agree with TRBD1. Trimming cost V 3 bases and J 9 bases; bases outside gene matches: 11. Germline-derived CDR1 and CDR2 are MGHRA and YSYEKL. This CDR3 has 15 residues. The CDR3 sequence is CASSQVRQGLRPQHF. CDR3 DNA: TGCGCCAGCAGCCAGGTCAGACAGGGCTTGAGGCCCCAGCATTTT.

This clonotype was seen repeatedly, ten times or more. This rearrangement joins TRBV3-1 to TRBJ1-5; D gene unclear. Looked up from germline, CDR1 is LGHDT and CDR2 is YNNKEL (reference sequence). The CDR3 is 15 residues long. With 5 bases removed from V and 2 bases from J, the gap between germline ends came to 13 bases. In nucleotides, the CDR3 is TGTGCCAGCAGCTTCACCATGAACGGCAATCAGCCCCAGCATTTT. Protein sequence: CASSFTMNGNQPQHF.

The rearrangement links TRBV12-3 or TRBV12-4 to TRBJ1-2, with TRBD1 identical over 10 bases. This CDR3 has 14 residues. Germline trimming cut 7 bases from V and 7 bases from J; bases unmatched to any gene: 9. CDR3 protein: CASTSDRGYSGYTF. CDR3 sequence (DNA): TGTGCCAGCACCTCGGACAGGGGGTATAGTGGCTACACCTTC.

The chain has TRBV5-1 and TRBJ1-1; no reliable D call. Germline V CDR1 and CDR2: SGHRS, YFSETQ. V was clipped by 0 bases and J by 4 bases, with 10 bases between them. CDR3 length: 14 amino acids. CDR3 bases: TGCGCCAGCAGCTTGGCGTACCGTGGCACTGAAGCTTTCTTT. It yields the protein CASSLAYRGTEAFF.